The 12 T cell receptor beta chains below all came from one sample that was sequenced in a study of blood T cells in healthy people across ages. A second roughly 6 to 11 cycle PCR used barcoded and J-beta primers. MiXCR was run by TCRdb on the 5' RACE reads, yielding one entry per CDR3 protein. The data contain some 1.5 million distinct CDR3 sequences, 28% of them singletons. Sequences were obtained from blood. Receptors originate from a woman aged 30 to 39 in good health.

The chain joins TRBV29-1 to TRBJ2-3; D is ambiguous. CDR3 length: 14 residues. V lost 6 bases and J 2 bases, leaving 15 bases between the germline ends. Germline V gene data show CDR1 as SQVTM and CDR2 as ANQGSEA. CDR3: CSVLNLGPTDTQYF. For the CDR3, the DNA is TGCAGCGTCCTAAATCTTGGCCCCACAGATACGCAGTATTTT.

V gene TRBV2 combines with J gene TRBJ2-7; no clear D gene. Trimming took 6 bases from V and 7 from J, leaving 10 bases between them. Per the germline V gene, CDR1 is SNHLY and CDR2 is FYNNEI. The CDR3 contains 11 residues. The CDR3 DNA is TGTGCCAGCAGCCCACGACAAGAGCAGTACTTC. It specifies CASSPRQEQYF. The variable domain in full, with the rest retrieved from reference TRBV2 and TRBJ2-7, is EPEVTQTPSHQVTQMGQEVILRCVPISNHLYFYWYRQILGQKVEFLVSFYNNEISEKSEIFDDQFSVERPDGSNFTLKIRSTKLEDSAMYFCASSPRQEQYFGPGTRLTVT.

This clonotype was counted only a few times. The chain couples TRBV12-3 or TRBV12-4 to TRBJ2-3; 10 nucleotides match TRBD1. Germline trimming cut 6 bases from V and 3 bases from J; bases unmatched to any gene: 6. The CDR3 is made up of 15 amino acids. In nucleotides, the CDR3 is TGTGCCAGCAGCTTTGACAGGGGGCGGACAGATACGCAGTATTTT. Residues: CASSFDRGRTDTQYF.

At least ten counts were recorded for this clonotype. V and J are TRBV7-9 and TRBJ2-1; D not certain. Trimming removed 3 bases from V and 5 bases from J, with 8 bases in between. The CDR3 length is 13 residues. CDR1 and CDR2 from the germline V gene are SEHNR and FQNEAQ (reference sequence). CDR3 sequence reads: CASSFIRNNEQFF. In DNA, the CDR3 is TGTGCCAGCAGCTTCATCCGGAACAATGAGCAGTTCTTC.

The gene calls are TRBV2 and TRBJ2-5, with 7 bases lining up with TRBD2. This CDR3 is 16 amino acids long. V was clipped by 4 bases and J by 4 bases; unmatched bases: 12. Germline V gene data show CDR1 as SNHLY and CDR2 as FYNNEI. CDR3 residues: CASSVIAGVGGETQYF. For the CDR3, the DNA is TGTGCCAGCAGTGTAATCGCGGGAGTGGGGGGAGAGACCCAGTACTTC.

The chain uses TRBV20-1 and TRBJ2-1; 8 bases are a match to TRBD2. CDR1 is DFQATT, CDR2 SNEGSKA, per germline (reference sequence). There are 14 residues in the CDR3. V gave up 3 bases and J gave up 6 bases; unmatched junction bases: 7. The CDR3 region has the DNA TGCAGTGCTAGGCCGGGAGGGGAGCGCAATGAGCAGTTCTTC. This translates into CSARPGGERNEQFF.

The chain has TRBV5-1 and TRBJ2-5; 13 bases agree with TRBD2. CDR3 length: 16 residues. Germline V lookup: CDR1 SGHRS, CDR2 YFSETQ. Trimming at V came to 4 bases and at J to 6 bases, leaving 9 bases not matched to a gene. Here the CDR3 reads CASSKTSGGPRKTQYF. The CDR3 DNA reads TGCGCCAGCAGCAAGACTAGCGGGGGGCCCAGAAAGACCCAGTACTTC.

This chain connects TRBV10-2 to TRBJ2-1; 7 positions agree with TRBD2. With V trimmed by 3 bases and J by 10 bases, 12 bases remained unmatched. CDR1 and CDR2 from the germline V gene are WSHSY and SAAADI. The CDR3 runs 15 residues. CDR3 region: CASSELGGSSGEQFF. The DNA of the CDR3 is TGCGCCAGCAGTGAATTGGGCGGGAGTAGCGGGGAGCAGTTCTTC.

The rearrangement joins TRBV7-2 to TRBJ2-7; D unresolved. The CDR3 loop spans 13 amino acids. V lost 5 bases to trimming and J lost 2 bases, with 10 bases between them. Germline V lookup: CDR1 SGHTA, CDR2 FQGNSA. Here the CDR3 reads CASSLPLAYEQYF. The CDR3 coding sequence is TGTGCCAGCAGCCTTCCCCTAGCCTACGAGCAGTACTTC.

The CDR3 loop reads CASSVGLARAYEQYF. CDR3 coding DNA: TGTGCCAGCAGCGTAGGCCTAGCGCGCGCCTACGAGCAGTACTTC. The chain carries TRBV9 and TRBJ2-7; D might be TRBD2 (6 bases). This CDR3 has 15 residues. The V end was cut by 0 bases, the J end by 2 bases, with 12 bases between. In germline, CDR1 is SGDLS, CDR2 YYNGEE.

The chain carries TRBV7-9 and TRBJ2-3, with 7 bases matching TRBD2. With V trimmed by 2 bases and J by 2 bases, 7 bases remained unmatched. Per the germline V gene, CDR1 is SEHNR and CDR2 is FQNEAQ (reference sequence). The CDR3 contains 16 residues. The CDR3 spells CASSLNREALTDTQYF. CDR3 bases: TGTGCCAGCAGCTTAAATCGGGAGGCACTCACAGATACGCAGTATTTT.

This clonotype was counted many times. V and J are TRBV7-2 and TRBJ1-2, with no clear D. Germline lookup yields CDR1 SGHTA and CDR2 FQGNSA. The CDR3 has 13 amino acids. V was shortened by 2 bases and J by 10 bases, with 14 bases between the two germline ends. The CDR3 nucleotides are TGTGCCAGCAGCTTAAGGTTGGAGATGTTCTACACCTTC. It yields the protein CASSLRLEMFYTF.